A selection of T cell receptor beta chains follows, all from one sample in a study of shared clonotypes between healthy human individuals. TCRdb keeps only in-frame clones here, not all; method: immunoSEQ multiplex PCR. The data contain under 2,000,000 clones, around 96% of them singletons. The sample consisted of naive CD8+ T cells sorted from blood. These receptors all come from a man aged 18 to 29 in good health. Each CDR3 is given with its conserved first and last residue. A D gene is named only where the DNA matches it firmly. The listing skips clone size in some rows; elsewhere it reads once, few, many or a size class.

clone_size: NA
d_call: NA
j_call: TRBJ2-7
v_call: TRBV7-9
cdr3_nt: TGTGCCAGCAGCAGCTCTATCGGCTCATATTACGAGCAGTACTTC
cdr3_aa: CASSSSIGSYYEQYF

clone_size: NA
d_call: NA
j_call: TRBJ1-1
v_call: TRBV9
cdr3_nt: TGTGCCAGCAGCGCCGGGGTCGGCACTGAAGCTTTCTTT
cdr3_aa: CASSAGVGTEAFF

clone_size: NA
d_call: NA
j_call: TRBJ1-1
v_call: TRBV29-1
cdr3_nt: TGCAGCGCTAAAAGCGGGGGGCTTACTGAAGCTTTCTTT
cdr3_aa: CSAKSGGLTEAFF

clone_size: once
d_call: TRBD1
j_call: TRBJ2-7
v_call: TRBV2
cdr3_nt: TGTGCCAGCAGTGAGGGACAGGGTTTTGGCGAGCAGTACTTC
cdr3_aa: CASSEGQGFGEQYF

clone_size: NA
d_call: NA
j_call: TRBJ2-2
v_call: TRBV5-1
cdr3_nt: TGCGCCAGCAGCGCTACAAGGGTGGGGACCGGGGAGCTGTTTTTT
cdr3_aa: CASSATRVGTGELFF

clone_size: NA
d_call: NA
j_call: TRBJ2-7
v_call: TRBV2
cdr3_nt: TGTGCCAGCAGTGAAGGCCTCCTCTACGAGCAGTACTTC
cdr3_aa: CASSEGLLYEQYF

clone_size: NA
d_call: NA
j_call: TRBJ2-7
v_call: TRBV27
cdr3_nt: TGTGCCAGCAGTTTATACGTGTCCTACGAGCAGTACTTC
cdr3_aa: CASSLYVSYEQYF

clone_size: NA
d_call: NA
j_call: TRBJ1-2
v_call: TRBV5-6
cdr3_nt: TGTGCCAGCAGCTGGGGACCCTATTCTAACTATGGCTACACCTTC
cdr3_aa: CASSWGPYSNYGYTF

clone_size: NA
d_call: NA
j_call: TRBJ2-7
v_call: TRBV5-6
cdr3_nt: TGTGCCAGCAGCTCGGCGGTGTCCTACGAGCAGTACTTC
cdr3_aa: CASSSAVSYEQYF

clone_size: NA
d_call: NA
j_call: TRBJ1-5
v_call: TRBV11-3
cdr3_nt: TGTGCCAGCAGCAGGGGCAATCAGCCCCAGCATTTT
cdr3_aa: CASSRGNQPQHF

clone_size: NA
d_call: NA
j_call: TRBJ2-7
v_call: TRBV6-1
cdr3_nt: TGTGCCAGCAGCGAATACGAGCAGTACTTC
cdr3_aa: CASSEYEQYF

clone_size: NA
d_call: NA
j_call: TRBJ2-3
v_call: TRBV7-9
cdr3_nt: TGTGCCAGCAGCTTAATTGGACATCGCACAGATACGCAGTATTTT
cdr3_aa: CASSLIGHRTDTQYF

clone_size: NA
d_call: NA
j_call: TRBJ1-2
v_call: TRBV19
cdr3_nt: TGTGCCAGTACCTTCAGTGCCAACTATGGCTACACCTTC
cdr3_aa: CASTFSANYGYTF

clone_size: NA
d_call: NA
j_call: TRBJ1-1
v_call: TRBV28
cdr3_nt: TGTGCCAGCAGTTCTGATCAGGGCCCGAGCACTGAAGCTTTCTTT
cdr3_aa: CASSSDQGPSTEAFF

clone_size: NA
d_call: NA
j_call: TRBJ1-6
v_call: TRBV14
cdr3_nt: TGTGCCAGCAGCCAAGATCTAGGGCCAACATATAATTCACCCCTCCACTTT
cdr3_aa: CASSQDLGPTYNSPLHF

clone_size: NA
d_call: TRBD2
j_call: TRBJ2-3
v_call: TRBV19
cdr3_nt: TGTGCCAGTAGTACAGGGACTAGCGACACAGATACGCAGTATTTT
cdr3_aa: CASSTGTSDTDTQYF

clone_size: NA
d_call: NA
j_call: TRBJ1-2
v_call: TRBV27
cdr3_nt: TGTGCCAGCAGTGACACAGGGACTGGCTACACCTTC
cdr3_aa: CASSDTGTGYTF

clone_size: NA
d_call: TRBD1
j_call: TRBJ1-2
v_call: TRBV2
cdr3_nt: TGTGCCAGCAGTGATTCGGGACAGGGCTTCTATGGCTACACCTTC
cdr3_aa: CASSDSGQGFYGYTF

clone_size: NA
d_call: NA
j_call: TRBJ2-7
v_call: TRBV9
cdr3_nt: TGTGCCAGCAGCGTAGAAGCAGGCCCCTACGAGCAGTACTTC
cdr3_aa: CASSVEAGPYEQYF

clone_size: NA
d_call: NA
j_call: TRBJ2-7
v_call: TRBV5-5
cdr3_nt: TGTGCCAGCAGCTGGGCGCGGACGGGAAGCTACGAGCAGTACTTC
cdr3_aa: CASSWARTGSYEQYF

clone_size: NA
d_call: NA
j_call: TRBJ1-4
v_call: TRBV6-6
cdr3_nt: TGTGCCAGCACCAACGGGGACGAAGAAAAACTGTTTTTT
cdr3_aa: CASTNGDEEKLFF

clone_size: NA
d_call: TRBD2
j_call: TRBJ2-7
v_call: TRBV19
cdr3_nt: TGTGCCAGTAGTACGGGACTAGGGTACGAGCAGTACTTC
cdr3_aa: CASSTGLGYEQYF

clone_size: NA
d_call: NA
j_call: TRBJ2-7
v_call: TRBV27
cdr3_nt: TGTGCCAGCAGTTTGGACGTAGGGTCCTACGAGCAGTACTTC
cdr3_aa: CASSLDVGSYEQYF

clone_size: NA
d_call: NA
j_call: TRBJ2-5
v_call: TRBV7-3
cdr3_nt: TGTGCCAGCAGCCCCTACCAGGGATGGGCCCAGTACTTC
cdr3_aa: CASSPYQGWAQYF

clone_size: NA
d_call: TRBD2
j_call: TRBJ2-7
v_call: TRBV9
cdr3_nt: TGTGCCAGCAGCGTAGTGGCGGGAGAGAACTACGAGCAGTACTTC
cdr3_aa: CASSVVAGENYEQYF

clone_size: NA
d_call: NA
j_call: TRBJ1-2
v_call: TRBV5-1
cdr3_nt: TGCGCCAGCAGCTTGGAAAGGGGCGGACGGGGTGGCTACACCTTC
cdr3_aa: CASSLERGGRGGYTF

clone_size: NA
d_call: NA
j_call: TRBJ1-1
v_call: TRBV27
cdr3_nt: TGTGCCAGCAGTTTTTACAGGGATGGAACTGAAGCTTTCTTT
cdr3_aa: CASSFYRDGTEAFF

clone_size: NA
d_call: NA
j_call: TRBJ2-5
v_call: TRBV7-2
cdr3_nt: TGTGCCAGCAGCTTAACGTCCGCTTCGGATACGGAGACCCAGTACTTC
cdr3_aa: CASSLTSASDTETQYF

clone_size: NA
d_call: NA
j_call: TRBJ1-3
v_call: TRBV5-6
cdr3_nt: TGTGCCAGCAGCCAGGAAGGCTTCACGGGGATTGGAAACACCATATATTTT
cdr3_aa: CASSQEGFTGIGNTIYF

clone_size: NA
d_call: NA
j_call: TRBJ1-5
v_call: TRBV27
cdr3_nt: TGTGCCAGCAGTTTTGTGGCGGGTGGCAATCAGCCCCAGCATTTT
cdr3_aa: CASSFVAGGNQPQHF

clone_size: NA
d_call: TRBD1
j_call: TRBJ1-2
v_call: TRBV10-2
cdr3_nt: TGCGCCAGCTTCGGACAGGGGGTGGTTGGCTACACCTTC
cdr3_aa: CASFGQGVVGYTF

clone_size: NA
d_call: NA
j_call: TRBJ2-5
v_call: TRBV28
cdr3_nt: TGTGCCAGCAGTTTTGGGGTATTGGTGGAGACCCAGTACTTC
cdr3_aa: CASSFGVLVETQYF

clone_size: NA
d_call: TRBD2
j_call: TRBJ2-3
v_call: TRBV7-2
cdr3_nt: TGTGCCAGCAGCTTAGTGTCGCTAGCGGACAACACAGATACGCAGTATTTT
cdr3_aa: CASSLVSLADNTDTQYF

clone_size: few
d_call: NA
j_call: TRBJ1-1
v_call: TRBV29-1
cdr3_nt: TGCAGCGGGACGGGACTGAACACTGAAGCTTTCTTT
cdr3_aa: CSGTGLNTEAFF

clone_size: NA
d_call: NA
j_call: TRBJ2-7
v_call: TRBV27
cdr3_nt: TGTGCCAGCAGTTTCGGAGGGCCACTATACGAGCAGTACTTC
cdr3_aa: CASSFGGPLYEQYF

clone_size: NA
d_call: TRBD2
j_call: TRBJ2-7
v_call: TRBV5-6
cdr3_nt: TGTGCCAGCAGCTTGATCGCGGGAGAAGAGGCCTACGAGCAGTACTTC
cdr3_aa: CASSLIAGEEAYEQYF

clone_size: NA
d_call: NA
j_call: TRBJ1-2
v_call: TRBV6-5
cdr3_nt: TGTGCCAGCAGTTACGGGGAGCACTATGGCTACACCTTC
cdr3_aa: CASSYGEHYGYTF

clone_size: NA
d_call: TRBD2
j_call: TRBJ2-7
v_call: TRBV4-1
cdr3_nt: TGCGCCAGCAGCCAAGTCTCAGCGGGGGGCTCCTACGAGCAGTACTTC
cdr3_aa: CASSQVSAGGSYEQYF

clone_size: NA
d_call: NA
j_call: TRBJ2-3
v_call: TRBV11-2
cdr3_nt: TGTGCCAGCAGGACCCAGGGGGCGGGAGGAAGCACAGATACGCAGTATTTT
cdr3_aa: CASRTQGAGGSTDTQYF

clone_size: NA
d_call: NA
j_call: TRBJ2-1
v_call: TRBV11-2
cdr3_nt: TGTGCCAGCAGCGCGGGACGGAAGGGCTACAATGAGCAGTTCTTC
cdr3_aa: CASSAGRKGYNEQFF